This TCR beta chain was identified in a study of CD8+ T cells in alopecia areata. Study overall: Tofacitinib administration to treated patients was oral, at 5 to 10 mg twice daily. Overall study results and limits: The study found TCR sharing across patients less clear than in mice, possibly for HLA reasons.

After isolation, RNA underwent reverse transcription to generate cDNA as the sequencing template. Libraries were prepared by immunoSEQ multiplex PCR; TCRdb keeps only in-frame clonotypes and omits some of them. The sample carries 90,000 to 100,000 clones, roughly two fifths recorded once. Peripheral blood, together with lesional scalp punch biopsies, was collected from alopecia areata patients. Turning to this clone: Its antigen is as yet unknown.

Germline CDR1 reads LNHNV; CDR2 reads YYDKDF (reference sequence). Trimming pared 0 bases from V and 7 bases from J, leaving 4 bases between. This CDR3 has 12 amino acids. The sequencing input was CD4+ T cells sorted from blood. The clonotype originates from a human donor with alopecia areata. V usage is TRBV15 and J usage is TRBJ1-5; D gene uncertain. The DNA of the CDR3 is TGTGCCACCAGCAGAGATTGGCAGCCCCAGCATTTT. Encoded protein: CATSRDWQPQHF.